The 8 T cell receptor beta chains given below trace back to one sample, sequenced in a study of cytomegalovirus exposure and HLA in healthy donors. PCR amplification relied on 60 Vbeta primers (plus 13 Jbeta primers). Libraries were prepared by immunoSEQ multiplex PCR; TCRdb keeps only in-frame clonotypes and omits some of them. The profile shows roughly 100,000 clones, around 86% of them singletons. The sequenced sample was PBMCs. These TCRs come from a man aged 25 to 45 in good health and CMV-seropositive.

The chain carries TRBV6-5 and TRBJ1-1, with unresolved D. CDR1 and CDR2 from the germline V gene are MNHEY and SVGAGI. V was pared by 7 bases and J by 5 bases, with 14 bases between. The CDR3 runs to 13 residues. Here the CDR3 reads CASIPGRGTEAFF. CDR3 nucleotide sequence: TGTGCCAGCATTCCGGGCCGCGGGACTGAAGCTTTCTTT.

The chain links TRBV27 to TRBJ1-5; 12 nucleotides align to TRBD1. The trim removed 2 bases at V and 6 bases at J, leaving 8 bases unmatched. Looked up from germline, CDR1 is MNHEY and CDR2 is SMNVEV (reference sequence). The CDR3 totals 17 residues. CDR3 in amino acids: CASSLRYGTGGSQPQHF. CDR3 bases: TGTGCCAGCAGTTTAAGGTACGGGACAGGGGGCAGTCAGCCCCAGCATTTT.

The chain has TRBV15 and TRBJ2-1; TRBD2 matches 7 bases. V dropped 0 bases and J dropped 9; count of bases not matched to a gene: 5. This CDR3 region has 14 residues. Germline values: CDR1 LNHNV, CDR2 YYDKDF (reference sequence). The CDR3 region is CATSRDRTSGEQFF. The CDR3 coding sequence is TGTGCCACCAGCAGAGATAGGACTAGTGGTGAGCAGTTCTTC.

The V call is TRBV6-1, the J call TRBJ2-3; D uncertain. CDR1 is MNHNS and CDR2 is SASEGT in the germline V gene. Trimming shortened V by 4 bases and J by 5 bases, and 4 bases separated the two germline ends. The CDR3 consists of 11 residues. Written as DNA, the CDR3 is TGTGCCAGCAGTGCTCGAGATACGCAGTATTTT. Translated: CASSARDTQYF.

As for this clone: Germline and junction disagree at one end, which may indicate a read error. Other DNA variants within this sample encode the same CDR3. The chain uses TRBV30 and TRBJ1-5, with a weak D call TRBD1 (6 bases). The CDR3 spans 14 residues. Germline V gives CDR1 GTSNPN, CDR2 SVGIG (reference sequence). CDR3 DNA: TGTGCCTGGAGTGTATCGGGGGGCGGGCAGCCCCAACATTTT. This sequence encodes CAWSVSGGGQPQHF. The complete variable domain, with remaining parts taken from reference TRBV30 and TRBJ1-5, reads SQTIHQWPATLVQPVGSPLSLECTVEGTSNPNLYWYRQAAGRGLQLLFYSVGIGQISSEVPQNLSASRPQDRQFILSSKKLLLSDSGFYLCAWSVSGGGQPQHFGDGTRLSIL.

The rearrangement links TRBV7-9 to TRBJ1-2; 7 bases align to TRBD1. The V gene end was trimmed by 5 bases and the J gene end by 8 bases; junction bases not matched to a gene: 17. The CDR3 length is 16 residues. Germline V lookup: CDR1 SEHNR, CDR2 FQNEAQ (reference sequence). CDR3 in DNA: TGTGCCAGCAGCCTGGACTCCGGGACAGTCGACGGCGGCTACACCTTC. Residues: CASSLDSGTVDGGYTF.

The CDR3 is CSVAGRSNQPQHF. The CDR3 DNA sequence: TGCAGCGTTGCAGGTCGGAGCAATCAGCCCCAGCATTTT. The V call is TRBV29-1, the J call TRBJ1-5; no definite D call. The CDR3 is 13 residues long. Germline V lookup: CDR1 SQVTM, CDR2 ANQGSEA. The V and J ends lost 4 bases and 1 base respectively, with 8 bases between them.

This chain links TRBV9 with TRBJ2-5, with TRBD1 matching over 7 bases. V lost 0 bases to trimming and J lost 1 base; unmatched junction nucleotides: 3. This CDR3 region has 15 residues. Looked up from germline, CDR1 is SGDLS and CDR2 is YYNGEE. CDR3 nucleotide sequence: TGTGCCAGCAGCGTAGCAGGGGGAGTCCAAGAGACCCAGTACTTC. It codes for CASSVAGGVQETQYF.